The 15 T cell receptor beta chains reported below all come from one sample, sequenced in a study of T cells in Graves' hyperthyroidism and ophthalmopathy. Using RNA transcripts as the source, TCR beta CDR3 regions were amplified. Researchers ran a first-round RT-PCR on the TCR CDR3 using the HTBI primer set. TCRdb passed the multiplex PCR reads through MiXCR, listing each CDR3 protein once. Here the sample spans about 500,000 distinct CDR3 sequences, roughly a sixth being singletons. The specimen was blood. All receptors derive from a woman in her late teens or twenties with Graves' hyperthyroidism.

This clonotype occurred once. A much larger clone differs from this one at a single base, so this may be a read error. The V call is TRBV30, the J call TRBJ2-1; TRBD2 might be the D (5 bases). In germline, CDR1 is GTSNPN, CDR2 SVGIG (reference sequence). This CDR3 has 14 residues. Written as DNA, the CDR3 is TGTGCCTGGAGTAGGCGGGTGACCTACAATGGGCAGTTCTTC. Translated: CAWSRRVTYNGQFF.

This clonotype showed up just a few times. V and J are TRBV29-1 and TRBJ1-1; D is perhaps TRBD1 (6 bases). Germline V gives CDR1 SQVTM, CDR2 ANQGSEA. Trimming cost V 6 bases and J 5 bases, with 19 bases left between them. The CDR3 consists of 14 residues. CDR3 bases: TGCAGCGTGACCCCGAATGGGGGCGGGACTGAAGCTTTCTTT. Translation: CSVTPNGGGTEAFF.

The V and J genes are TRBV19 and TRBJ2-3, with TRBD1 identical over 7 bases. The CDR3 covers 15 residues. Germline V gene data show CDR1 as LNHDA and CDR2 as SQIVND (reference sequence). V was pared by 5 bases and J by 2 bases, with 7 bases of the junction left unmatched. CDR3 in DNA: TGTGCCAGTAGTGCCGGACAGGAACTCACAGATACGCAGTATTTT. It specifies CASSAGQELTDTQYF. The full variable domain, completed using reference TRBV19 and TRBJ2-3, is DGGITQSPKYLFRKEGQNVTLSCEQNLNHDAMYWYRQDPGQGLRLIYYSQIVNDFQKGDIAEGYSVSREKKESFPLTVTSAQKNPTAFYLCASSAGQELTDTQYFGPGTRLTVL.

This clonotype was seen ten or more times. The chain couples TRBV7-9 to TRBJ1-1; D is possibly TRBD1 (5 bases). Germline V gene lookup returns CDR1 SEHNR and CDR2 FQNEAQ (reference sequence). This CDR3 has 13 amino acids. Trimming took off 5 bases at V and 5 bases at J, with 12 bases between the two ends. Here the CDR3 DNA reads TGTGCCAGCAGCACCCCAGGGCGAACTGAAGCTTTCTTT. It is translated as CASSTPGRTEAFF.

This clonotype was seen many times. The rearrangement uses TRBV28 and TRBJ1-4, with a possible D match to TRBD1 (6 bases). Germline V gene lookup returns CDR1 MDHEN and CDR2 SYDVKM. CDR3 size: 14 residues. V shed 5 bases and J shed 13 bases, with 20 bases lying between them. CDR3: CASSGPGTPWTLFF. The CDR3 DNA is TGTGCCAGCAGTGGACCTGGGACACCCTGGACACTGTTTTTT.

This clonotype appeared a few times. The CDR3 here is CASSQDLIGSGYNEQFF. Here the CDR3 DNA reads TGCGCCAGCAGCCAAGATCTGATCGGGAGCGGCTACAATGAGCAGTTCTTC. This rearrangement joins TRBV4-1 to TRBJ2-1, with D perhaps TRBD2 (6 bases). CDR3 length equals 17 residues. Germline assignment: CDR1 MGHRA and CDR2 YSYEKL. Deletions cut 0 bases from V and 3 bases from J, with 15 bases between.

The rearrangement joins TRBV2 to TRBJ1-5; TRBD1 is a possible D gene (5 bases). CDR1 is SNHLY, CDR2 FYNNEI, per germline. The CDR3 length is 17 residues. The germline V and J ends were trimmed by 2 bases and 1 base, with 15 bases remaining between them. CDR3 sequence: CASSEWQGMPSNQPQHF. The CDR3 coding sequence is TGTGCCAGCAGTGAATGGCAGGGCATGCCGAGCAATCAGCCCCAGCATTTT.

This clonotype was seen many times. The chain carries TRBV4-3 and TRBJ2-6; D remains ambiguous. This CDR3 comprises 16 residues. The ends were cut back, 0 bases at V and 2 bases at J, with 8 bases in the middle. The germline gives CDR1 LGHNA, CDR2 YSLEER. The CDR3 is CASSQESGTGANVLTF. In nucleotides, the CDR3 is TGCGCCAGCAGCCAAGAATCTGGGACTGGGGCCAACGTCCTGACTTTC.

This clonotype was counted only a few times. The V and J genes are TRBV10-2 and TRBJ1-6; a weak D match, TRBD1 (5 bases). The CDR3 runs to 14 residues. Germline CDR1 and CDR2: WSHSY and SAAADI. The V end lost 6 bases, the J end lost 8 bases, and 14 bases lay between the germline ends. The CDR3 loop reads CASRKGRGDSPLHF. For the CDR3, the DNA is TGCGCCAGCAGGAAAGGACGGGGGGATTCACCCCTCCACTTT.

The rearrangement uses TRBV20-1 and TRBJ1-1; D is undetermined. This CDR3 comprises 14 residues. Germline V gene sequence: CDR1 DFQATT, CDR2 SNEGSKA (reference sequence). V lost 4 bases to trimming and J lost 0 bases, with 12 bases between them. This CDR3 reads CSAMAVFMNTEAFF. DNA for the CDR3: TGCAGTGCTATGGCGGTCTTCATGAACACTGAAGCTTTCTTT.

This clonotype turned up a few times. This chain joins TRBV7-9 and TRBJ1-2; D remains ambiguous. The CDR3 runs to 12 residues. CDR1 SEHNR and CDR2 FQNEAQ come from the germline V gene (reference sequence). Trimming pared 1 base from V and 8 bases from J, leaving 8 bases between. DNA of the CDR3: TGTGCCAGCAGCTTAGAGACCCACGGCTACACCTTC. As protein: CASSLETHGYTF. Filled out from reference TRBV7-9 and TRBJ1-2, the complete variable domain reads DTGVSQNPRHKITKRGQNVTFRCDPISEHNRLYWYRQTLGQGPEFLTYFQNEAQLEKSRLLSDRFSAERPKGSFSTLEIQRTEQGDSAMYLCASSLETHGYTFGSGTRLTVV.

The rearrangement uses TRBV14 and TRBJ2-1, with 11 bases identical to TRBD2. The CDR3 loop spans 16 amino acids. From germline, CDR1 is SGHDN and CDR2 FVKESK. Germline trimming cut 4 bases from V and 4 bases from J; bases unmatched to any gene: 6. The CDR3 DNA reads TGTGCCAGCAGCCCAGTGACTAGCGGGATATACAATGAGCAGTTCTTC. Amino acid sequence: CASSPVTSGIYNEQFF.

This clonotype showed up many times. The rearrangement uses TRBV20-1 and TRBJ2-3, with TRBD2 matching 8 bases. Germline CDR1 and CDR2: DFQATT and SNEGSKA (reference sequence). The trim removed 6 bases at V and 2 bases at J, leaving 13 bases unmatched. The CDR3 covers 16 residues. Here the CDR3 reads CSAQSDSGEITDTQYF. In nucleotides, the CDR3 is TGCAGTGCCCAAAGTGATAGCGGGGAGATCACAGATACGCAGTATTTT.

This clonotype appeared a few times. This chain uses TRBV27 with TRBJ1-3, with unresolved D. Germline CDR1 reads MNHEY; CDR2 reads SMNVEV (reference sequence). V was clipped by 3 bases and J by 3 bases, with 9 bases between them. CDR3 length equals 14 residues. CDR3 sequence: CASSLGIRGNTIYF. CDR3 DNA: TGTGCCAGCAGTTTGGGAATTCGTGGAAACACCATATATTTT.

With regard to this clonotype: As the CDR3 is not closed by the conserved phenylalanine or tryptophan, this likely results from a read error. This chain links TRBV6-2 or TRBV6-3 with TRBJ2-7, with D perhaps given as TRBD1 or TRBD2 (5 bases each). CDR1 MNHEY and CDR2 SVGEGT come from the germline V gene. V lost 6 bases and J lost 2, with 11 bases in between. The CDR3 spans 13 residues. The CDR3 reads CASRTGGTYEQYS. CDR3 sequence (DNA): TGTGCCAGCAGAACTGGGGGAACCTACGAGCAGTACTCC.